Sequencing of this T cell receptor (beta chain) was carried out in a study of cytotoxic CD8 clonotypes in ibrutinib-treated CLL. Study information: The patients, roughly twelve relapsed/refractory and approximately 14 treatment-naive, included around 17 who were IGHV unmutated.

With cryopreserved PBMCs as the source, about 2.2 micrograms of genomic DNA went to TCR beta libraries. Investigators sought sequencing depths of between 1 in 200,000 and 1 in 1 million T cells. Sequencing was performed with immunoSEQ multiplex PCR; in TCRdb, only in-frame clones are kept and a portion is missing. The sample lists about 35,000 clones; about two thirds were seen once. CDR1 is SEHNR, CDR2 FQNEAQ, per germline (reference sequence). The CDR3 has 16 amino acids. The V gene end was trimmed by 5 bases and the J gene end by 1 base; junction bases not matched to a gene: 8. This sequence joins TRBV7-9 and TRBJ2-3, with 8 bases identical to TRBD1. This clonotype was obtained from a human donor with chronic lymphocytic leukemia. This specimen was PBMCs, taken at disease progression, from a patient treated with ibrutinib. The CDR3 loop reads CASSPSGGGGTDTQYF. The CDR3 DNA sequence: TGTGCCAGCAGCCCCTCAGGGGGCGGGGGCACAGATACGCAGTATTTT.